Below, 32 T cell receptor beta chains from the same sample are listed, as sequenced in a study of T-cell reconstitution after alpha-beta-depleted transplantation in children. Unique molecular identifiers tagged the TCRbeta library. MiXCR was run by TCRdb on the PCR reads, yielding one entry per CDR3 protein. The sample lists over 300,000 distinct CDR3 sequences; under 13% were seen once. The sequenced sample was PBMCs from the stem cell graft donor, obtained from the stem cell graft. These receptor sequences come from a human donor who donated a stem cell graft to a child with acute lymphoblastic leukemia.

This rearrangement joins TRBV19 to TRBJ2-2; D uncertain. The CDR3 totals 17 residues. Germline V gives CDR1 LNHDA, CDR2 SQIVND (reference sequence). The V gene lost 3 bases and the J gene lost 0 bases, with 14 bases spanning the gap. The DNA of the CDR3 is TGTGCCAGTAGTATCGACCGAAGAGTACCGAACACCGGGGAGCTGTTTTTT. Protein sequence: CASSIDRRVPNTGELFF.

This clonotype showed up many times. The V call is TRBV10-2, the J call TRBJ2-2, with TRBD2 as a possible D gene (6 bases). The CDR3 runs to 15 residues. Trimming shortened V by 7 bases and J by 11 bases, and 23 bases separated the two germline ends. Germline assignment: CDR1 WSHSY and CDR2 SAAADI. Here the CDR3 reads CASKGGVRGDGELFF. Written as DNA, the CDR3 is TGCGCCAGCAAAGGAGGGGTTAGAGGGGACGGAGAGCTGTTTTTT.

The J gene is TRBJ2-7, the V gene TRBV7-2; D gene unclear. CDR1 and CDR2 (germline): SGHTA, FQGNSA. This CDR3 has 14 residues. V was shortened by 5 bases and J by 0 bases, with 11 bases between the two germline ends. In DNA form, the CDR3 reads TGTGCCAGCAGCCCCCGTTTTAGCTCCTACGAGCAGTACTTC. It encodes CASSPRFSSYEQYF.

This clonotype was recorded many times. J is TRBJ2-1 and V is TRBV7-9, with D perhaps TRBD1 (5 bases). Germline CDR1 and CDR2: SEHNR and FQNEAQ (reference sequence). The CDR3 length is 12 residues. V was clipped by 4 bases and J by 9 bases, with 10 bases between them. CDR3 sequence: CASSWTSSEQFF. The CDR3 DNA reads as TGTGCCAGCAGCTGGACATCTTCTGAGCAGTTCTTC.

Turning to this clonotype: A read error is possible here, since a much larger clone lies one base away. The chain has TRBV12-3 or TRBV12-4 and TRBJ2-7; D remains ambiguous. This CDR3 has 11 amino acids. V was pared by 7 bases and J by 8 bases, with 12 bases between. CDR3 sequence reads: CASKLGFQQYF. The CDR3 DNA is TGTGCCAGCAAATTAGGATTCCAGCAGTACTTC.

This clonotype was counted only a few times. This rearrangement joins TRBV5-6 to TRBJ1-1; no firm D call. Between the trimmed V and J ends, which lost 2 bases and 0 bases, there was a span of 14 bases. The CDR3 is 16 amino acids. Germline V lookup: CDR1 SGHDT, CDR2 YYEEEE. The DNA of the CDR3 is TGTGCCAGCAGCTTTTTGACTCGAACGGTGAACACTGAAGCTTTCTTT. Amino acid sequence: CASSFLTRTVNTEAFF.

V gene TRBV29-1 combines with J gene TRBJ1-2; D is unclear. The germline CDR1 and CDR2 sequences are SQVTM and ANQGSEA. This CDR3 comprises 11 residues. Trimming took 5 bases from V and 10 from J, leaving 14 bases between them. The CDR3 nucleotides read TGCAGCGTTACCGAGTCGGGTGCCTACACCTTC. Amino acid sequence: CSVTESGAYTF.

In this sample, this clonotype turned up many times. J is TRBJ2-1 and V is TRBV11-2, with D perhaps given as TRBD1 or TRBD2 (5 bases each). CDR3 length equals 16 residues. Germline values: CDR1 SGHAT, CDR2 FQNNGV. The V end was cut by 1 base, the J end by 3 bases, with 13 bases between. CDR3 residues: CASSLGGTNFYNEQFF. The DNA of the CDR3 is TGTGCCAGCAGCTTAGGGGGGACGAACTTCTACAATGAGCAGTTCTTC. Together with reference TRBV11-2 and TRBJ2-1, the CDR3 gives the full variable domain: EAGVAQSPRYKIIEKRQSVAFWCNPISGHATLYWYQQILGQGPKLLIQFQNNGVVDDSQLPKDRFSAERLKGVDSTLKIQPAKLEDSAVYLCASSLGGTNFYNEQFFGPGTRLTVL.

The chain is built from TRBV4-1 and TRBJ2-1, with 7 bases fitting TRBD2. V trimming: 7 bases; J trimming: 2 bases; junction bases outside the gene matches: 8. The CDR3 is 15 amino acids. Germline-derived CDR1 and CDR2 are MGHRA and YSYEKL. CDR3 bases: TGCGCCAGCACCCACCCGCTAGCGGCCTACAATGAGCAGTTCTTC. Encoded protein: CASTHPLAAYNEQFF.

The chain couples TRBV4-3 to TRBJ1-2, with D hard to call. Germline CDR1 LGHNA, CDR2 YSLEER. The length of the CDR3 is 16 residues. Trimming cost V 0 bases and J 4 bases, with 15 bases left between them. This CDR3 reads CASSQDAGGRSYGYTF. CDR3 coding DNA: TGCGCCAGCAGCCAAGATGCTGGTGGTCGGAGCTATGGCTACACCTTC.

The chain has TRBV7-3 and TRBJ2-3; 13 positions match TRBD2. This CDR3 is built from 18 residues. The V segment lost 5 bases and the J segment 1 base; nucleotides outside the gene matches: 9. Germline V gene sequence: CDR1 SGHTA, CDR2 FQGTGA. CDR3: CASSNKAGLAGRTDTQYF. The DNA for the CDR3 is TGTGCCAGCAGCAACAAAGCGGGACTAGCGGGGCGCACAGATACGCAGTATTTT.

This clonotype was seen at least ten times. The rearrangement joins TRBV5-1 to TRBJ1-4; no definite D call. The germline gives CDR1 SGHRS, CDR2 YFSETQ. V lost 1 base and J 7 bases, leaving 11 bases between the germline ends. The CDR3 spans 14 residues. CDR3 sequence reads: CASSLSWVGEKLFF. For the CDR3, the DNA is TGCGCCAGCAGCTTGTCCTGGGTGGGTGAAAAACTGTTTTTT.

This clonotype was counted only a few times. This rearrangement joins TRBV7-2 to TRBJ2-5; TRBD2 aligns across 9 bases. V lost 2 bases and J lost 2; bases outside the gene matches: 3. The length of the CDR3 is 15 residues. The V gene's germline CDR1 is SGHTA and CDR2 FQGNSA. The CDR3 DNA is TGTGCCAGCAGCTTAAATGCGGGAGGGCAAGAGACCCAGTACTTC. Amino acids: CASSLNAGGQETQYF.

The genes are TRBV20-1 and TRBJ2-7; D is uncertain. In germline, CDR1 is DFQATT, CDR2 SNEGSKA (reference sequence). With 3 bases removed from V and 2 bases from J, the gap between germline ends came to 8 bases. This CDR3 comprises 12 residues. In DNA, the CDR3 is TGCAGTGCTAGTCTTCCCCCCTACGAGCAGTACTTC. Amino acid sequence: CSASLPPYEQYF.

This clonotype was seen more than once but under ten times. The chain couples TRBV6-2 or TRBV6-3 to TRBJ2-1; D is perhaps TRBD1 or TRBD2 (5 bases each). The CDR3 is 15 residues long. V was shortened by 6 bases and J by 10 bases, with 22 bases between the two germline ends. The germline V gene encodes CDR1 MNHEY and CDR2 SVGEGT. The CDR3 DNA follows: TGTGCCAGCAGCTTAGCCGGGACGGTAACAAGGGAGCAGTTCTTC. Translated: CASSLAGTVTREQFF.

In DNA form, the CDR3 reads TGCAGCGTCCCTAGACAGGTAGGGTCGGCAGAAGCTTTCTTT. Its protein product is CSVPRQVGSAEAFF. The V and J genes are TRBV29-1 and TRBJ1-1; D perhaps matches TRBD1 (6 bases). CDR1 is SQVTM and CDR2 is ANQGSEA in the germline V gene. Trimming pared 6 bases from V and 8 bases from J, leaving 22 bases between. CDR3 length: 14 amino acids.

This clonotype occurred many times. The V gene is TRBV7-2, the J gene TRBJ2-3, with unresolved D. The CDR3 is 14 residues long. Germline V gives CDR1 SGHTA, CDR2 FQGNSA. V lost 3 bases and J 0 bases, leaving 7 bases between the germline ends. CDR3 DNA: TGTGCCAGCAGCTTCCAAGGAAGCACAGATACGCAGTATTTT. Encoded protein: CASSFQGSTDTQYF.

Only a few counts were recorded for this clonotype. V usage is TRBV5-1 and J usage is TRBJ1-1; 10 nucleotides agree with TRBD1. The J segment lost 6 bases and the V segment lost 5 bases, leaving 4 bases of the junction unmatched. The CDR3 is 13 amino acids. In germline, CDR1 is SGHRS, CDR2 YFSETQ. CDR3 loop: CASRPGQGSEAFF. The CDR3, as DNA: TGCGCCAGCAGACCGGGACAGGGGTCTGAAGCTTTCTTT. Based on the CDR3 plus reference TRBV5-1 and TRBJ1-1, the full variable domain is KAGVTQTPRYLIKTRGQQVTLSCSPISGHRSVSWYQQTPGQGLQFLFEYFSETQRNKGNFPGRFSGRQFSNSRSEMNVSTLELGDSALYLCASRPGQGSEAFFGQGTRLTVV.

The table lists this clonotype with a few counts. The chain carries TRBV5-1 and TRBJ1-1; D not resolved. Looked up from germline, CDR1 is SGHRS and CDR2 is YFSETQ. The CDR3 contains 14 residues. Trimming took off 2 bases at V and 1 base at J, with 9 bases between the two ends. For the CDR3, the DNA is TGCGCCAGCAGCTTCGGCAGCGCGAACACTGAAGCTTTCTTT. Residues: CASSFGSANTEAFF. Combining the CDR3 with reference TRBV5-1 and TRBJ1-1 gives the whole variable domain KAGVTQTPRYLIKTRGQQVTLSCSPISGHRSVSWYQQTPGQGLQFLFEYFSETQRNKGNFPGRFSGRQFSNSRSEMNVSTLELGDSALYLCASSFGSANTEAFFGQGTRLTVV.

This chain links TRBV6-2 or TRBV6-3 with TRBJ2-3, with 7 nucleotides matching TRBD2. The CDR3 length is 17 residues. The V segment lost 0 bases and the J segment 0 bases; nucleotides outside the gene matches: 6. In germline, CDR1 is MNHEY, CDR2 SVGEGT. The chain's CDR3 is CASSYSSSGYSTDTQYF. CDR3 coding DNA: TGTGCCAGCAGTTACTCGTCTAGCGGCTATAGCACAGATACGCAGTATTTT.

This clonotype was seen a few times. The CDR3 loop reads CASSETLGGEQFF. The DNA for the CDR3 is TGCGCCAGCAGCGAAACCCTGGGCGGTGAGCAGTTCTTC. This chain connects TRBV5-1 to TRBJ2-1; D gene unclear. The CDR3 has 13 amino acids. Per germline, CDR1 SGHRS and CDR2 YFSETQ. The V gene lost 4 bases and the J gene lost 9 bases, with 14 bases spanning the gap.

This clonotype was detected only a few times. The V and J genes are TRBV9 and TRBJ2-1; 8 bases line up with TRBD1. The CDR3 sequence is 15 residues long. CDR1 and CDR2 (germline): SGDLS, YYNGEE. The junction had 4 bases not matched to a gene; V was cut back by 3 bases and J by 2 bases. In DNA form, the CDR3 reads TGTGCCAGCAGCGCACGGGACAGGACCTACAATGAGCAGTTCTTC. The encoded protein is CASSARDRTYNEQFF.

The rearrangement links TRBV10-2 to TRBJ2-7; the match to TRBD2 covers 8 bases. V lost 2 bases to trimming and J lost 4 bases; unmatched junction nucleotides: 10. The CDR3 covers 16 residues. Looked up from germline, CDR1 is WSHSY and CDR2 is SAAADI. The CDR3 coding sequence is TGCGCCAGCAGTGAGGGATCAAGCGGGAGAGTATACGAGCAGTACTTC. The encoded protein is CASSEGSSGRVYEQYF.

The rearrangement joins TRBV5-4 to TRBJ1-4; D is uncertain. CDR1 is SGHNT and CDR2 is YYREEE in the germline V gene (reference sequence). This CDR3 comprises 14 residues. V lost 0 bases, J lost 0 bases, and 3 bases lay in between. CDR3 amino acids: CASSLAATNEKLFF. As DNA, the CDR3 is TGTGCCAGCAGCTTGGCAGCAACTAATGAAAAACTGTTTTTT. Variable domain in full (rest from reference TRBV5-4 and TRBJ1-4): ETGVTQSPTHLIKTRGQQVTLRCSSQSGHNTVSWYQQALGQGPQFIFQYYREEENGRGNFPPRFSGLQFPNYSSELNVNALELDDSALYLCASSLAATNEKLFFGSGTQLSVL.

V is TRBV5-1 and J is TRBJ2-1; a possible D gene is TRBD1 (6 bases). The CDR3 length is 14 residues. V was clipped by 0 bases and J by 5 bases, with 9 bases between them. Germline V gene data show CDR1 as SGHRS and CDR2 as YFSETQ. DNA for the CDR3: TGCGCCAGCAGCTTGGGGACAGTGAACAATGAGCAGTTCTTC. Amino acid sequence: CASSLGTVNNEQFF.

V gene TRBV20-1 combines with J gene TRBJ2-2; possible D gene TRBD1, 5 bases. This CDR3 has 12 amino acids. CDR1 is DFQATT, CDR2 SNEGSKA, per germline (reference sequence). With 7 bases removed from V and 3 bases from J, the gap between germline ends came to 9 bases. In DNA, the CDR3 is TGCAGTGGACAAGGGGACACCGGGGAGCTGTTTTTT. Amino acids: CSGQGDTGELFF.

This clonotype was observed a few times. This rearrangement joins TRBV5-1 to TRBJ2-7; D is undetermined. V dropped 0 bases and J dropped 3 bases, with 7 bases sitting between them. CDR3 length: 13 amino acids. From germline, CDR1 is SGHRS and CDR2 YFSETQ. CDR3 residues: CASSLVGDYEQYF. CDR3 DNA: TGCGCCAGCAGCTTGGTCGGAGACTACGAGCAGTACTTC.

This clonotype was seen a handful of times. This sequence joins TRBV7-2 and TRBJ1-4, with 12 bases matching TRBD1. This CDR3 has 15 amino acids. J lost 10 bases, V lost 2 bases, and 5 bases had no gene match. CDR1 and CDR2 from the germline V gene are SGHTA and FQGNSA. CDR3 coding DNA: TGTGCCAGCAGCTTATCGGGACAGGGGGCGAGAAAACTGTTTTTT. Its protein product is CASSLSGQGARKLFF.

This clonotype occurred a few times. The V and J genes are TRBV9 and TRBJ2-7, with a tentative D call TRBD1 (6 bases). Germline loops: CDR1 SGDLS, CDR2 YYNGEE. The CDR3 has 16 amino acids. V shed 0 bases and J shed 3 bases, with 16 bases lying between them. CDR3 in DNA: TGTGCCAGCAGCGTAGCCCCGGACAGCCAGGGCTACGAGCAGTACTTC. It translates to CASSVAPDSQGYEQYF.

The chain carries TRBV7-9 and TRBJ2-7, with 13 bases identical to TRBD2. The CDR3 is 17 residues long. Germline loops: CDR1 SEHNR, CDR2 FQNEAQ (reference sequence). J gave up 3 bases and V 1 base, and 6 bases lay outside the gene matches. The DNA for the CDR3 is TGTGCCAGCAGCTTAGGGGGGACTAGCGGGATATTCTACGAGCAGTACTTC. It specifies CASSLGGTSGIFYEQYF. The full variable domain, in which reference TRBV7-9 and TRBJ2-7 provide the parts outside the CDR3, is DTGVSQNPRHKITKRGQNVTFRCDPISEHNRLYWYRQTLGQGPEFLTYFQNEAQLEKSRLLSDRFSAERPKGSFSTLEIQRTEQGDSAMYLCASSLGGTSGIFYEQYFGPGTRLTVT.

This clonotype was seen a few times. The rearrangement links TRBV5-1 to TRBJ2-1; 11 bases align to TRBD2. The V gene end was trimmed by 4 bases and the J gene end by 7 bases; junction bases not matched to a gene: 16. The V gene's germline CDR1 is SGHRS and CDR2 YFSETQ. The CDR3 runs to 18 residues. CDR3 residues: CASSRTFRTSGSGNEQFF. The CDR3 coding sequence is TGCGCCAGCAGCAGGACATTTAGAACTAGCGGGAGCGGGAATGAGCAGTTCTTC.

This clonotype was seen a handful of times. The chain joins TRBV7-9 to TRBJ1-2, with D uncertain. Germline V gene lookup returns CDR1 SEHNR and CDR2 FQNEAQ (reference sequence). The CDR3 is 14 amino acids. Between the trimmed V and J ends, which lost 0 bases and 4 bases, there was a span of 9 bases. CDR3 in DNA: TGTGCCAGCAGCTTAGCGCAGGAAACCTATGGCTACACCTTC. Its translation is CASSLAQETYGYTF.